Included here is one T cell receptor (beta chain) sequence, with context. This specimen belongs to a study of technical replicates of blood from several donors. Measured with immunoSEQ multiplex PCR; TCRdb has only the in-frame clones, and not every one. Seen here are tens of thousands of clones, roughly 94% observed once, and the top ten hold 0.25%. Trimming removed 0 bases at V and 1 base at J, with 7 bases between. The CDR3 sequence is 15 residues long. Germline V lookup: CDR1 MNHNY, CDR2 SVGAGI (reference sequence). This chain links TRBV6-6 with TRBJ1-5; D is unresolved. The sequence derives from a human donor in good health. The specimen was T cells isolated from PBMCs. The CDR3 here is CASSYSSPSNQPQHF. The CDR3, as DNA: TGTGCCAGCAGTTACTCGAGCCCAAGCAATCAGCCCCAGCATTTT.